The rows below give T cell receptor beta chains drawn from one sample of a study of identical twins. TCRdb reprocessed the 5' RACE reads via MiXCR and lists one record per CDR3 protein. Among approximately 700,000 distinct CDR3 sequences listed, approximately 6.1% were seen once. Input material: naive T cells sorted from blood. The source is a man younger than 35 in good health. CDR3s include the opening cysteine and the closing phenylalanine or tryptophan. The D gene is left open where the match is weak. Expanded clones are given a class, and other clones once, few, many or no size at all.

>TRBV10-3|TRBD2|TRBJ2-5|NA
CAISAGLAETQYF
TGTGCCATCAGTGCGGGACTAGCGGAGACCCAGTACTTC
>TRBV5-1|TRBD2|TRBJ2-2|NA
CASSQTSTLTNTGELFF
TGCGCCAGCAGCCAGACTAGCACCCTTACGAACACCGGGGAGCTGTTTTTT
>TRBV6-1|TRBD1|TRBJ2-1|NA
CASNQGGRNEQFF
TGTGCCAGCAACCAAGGGGGCAGGAATGAGCAGTTCTTC
>TRBV20-1|NA|TRBJ2-7|NA
CSAADSNYEQYF
TGCAGTGCCGCAGACTCGAATTACGAGCAGTACTTC
>TRBV7-3|NA|TRBJ2-3|NA
CASSPSTPSADRQYF
TGTGCCAGCAGCCCCTCTACCCCTAGCGCAGATAGGCAGTATTTT
>TRBV6-2/TRBV6-3|NA|TRBJ2-5|many
CASSYLTAPGTQYF
TGTGCCAGCAGTTACTTGACAGCTCCAGGGACCCAGTACTTC
>TRBV11-1|NA|TRBJ2-1|NA
CASSSPPIGFLSSYNEQFF
TGTGCCAGCAGCTCCCCCCCTATCGGCTTCTTAAGTTCCTACAATGAGCAGTTCTTC
>TRBV15|NA|TRBJ2-5|many
CATSRVLAKRFDETQYF
TGTGCCACCAGCAGAGTTCTCGCCAAACGGTTTGATGAGACCCAGTACTTC
>TRBV7-8|TRBD1|TRBJ2-3|many
CASSLGTGLNTQYF
TGTGCCAGCAGCTTGGGGACAGGGTTAAATACGCAGTATTTT
>TRBV24-1|NA|TRBJ2-2|many
CATSDPGQKNTGELFF
TGTGCCACCAGTGACCCAGGACAGAAGAACACCGGGGAGCTGTTTTTT
>TRBV5-1|NA|TRBJ2-1|many
CASSLVAMSSYNEQFF
TGCGCCAGCAGCTTGGTAGCGATGAGCTCCTACAATGAGCAGTTCTTC
>TRBV7-9|TRBD2|TRBJ2-1|many
CASSFRLAGGQEFF
TGTGCCAGCAGCTTTCGGCTAGCGGGAGGCCAAGAGTTCTTC
>TRBV30|TRBD1|TRBJ2-2|few
CAWSVMPPATGGFGELFF
TGTGCCTGGAGTGTAATGCCCCCCGCGACAGGGGGCTTCGGGGAGCTGTTTTTT
>TRBV5-1|NA|TRBJ2-6|many
CASSTSDSIRGANVLTF
TGCGCCAGCAGCACCTCTGACAGTATCCGTGGGGCCAACGTCCTGACTTTC
>TRBV9|NA|TRBJ2-7|many
CASSVETDSEQYF
TGTGCCAGCAGCGTAGAAACGGACAGCGAGCAGTACTTC
>TRBV6-2/TRBV6-3|TRBD2|TRBJ2-1|many
CASGRASYNEQFF
TGTGCCAGCGGGAGGGCGTCCTACAATGAGCAGTTCTTC
>TRBV10-3|NA|TRBJ2-7|NA
CAISEGEEASSYEQYF
TGTGCCATCAGTGAGGGGGAAGAAGCGAGCTCCTACGAGCAGTACTTC
>TRBV7-9|TRBD1|TRBJ2-7|few
CASSLVPGQGYHEQYF
TGTGCCAGCAGCTTAGTTCCGGGACAGGGGTACCACGAGCAGTACTTC
>TRBV7-7|NA|TRBJ1-4|few
CASSKGTREKLFF
TGTGCCAGCAGCAAGGGGACACGGGAAAAACTGTTTTTT
>TRBV27|NA|TRBJ1-2|NA
CASRTSTGTRGYTF
TGTGCCAGCAGAACTTCAACCGGGACAAGAGGCTACACCTTC
>TRBV29-1|NA|TRBJ2-3|NA
CSVGREWGTDTQYF
TGCAGCGTCGGCAGGGAGTGGGGCACTGATACGCAGTATTTT
>TRBV6-1|NA|TRBJ2-6|NA
CASKGGSGANVLTF
TGTGCCAGCAAGGGGGGCTCTGGGGCCAACGTCCTGACTTTC
>TRBV20-1|NA|TRBJ1-5|many
CSARGRGPQPQHF
TGCAGTGCTAGAGGCCGGGGGCCTCAGCCCCAGCATTTT
>TRBV2|TRBD1|TRBJ2-1|few
CASSDWRTGWTYNEQFF
TGTGCCAGCAGTGATTGGAGGACAGGGTGGACCTACAATGAGCAGTTCTTC
>TRBV7-6|TRBD1|TRBJ2-3|many
CASSLGTGPADTQYF
TGTGCCAGCAGCTTAGGGACAGGGCCGGCAGATACGCAGTATTTT
>TRBV7-2|TRBD1|TRBJ1-4|NA
CASTQGQGYEKLFF
TGTGCCAGCACCCAGGGACAGGGGTATGAAAAACTGTTTTTT
>TRBV7-8|TRBD1|TRBJ1-3|many
CASSLAYRGTPGSGNTIYF
TGTGCCAGCAGCTTAGCCTACAGGGGAACTCCGGGCTCTGGAAACACCATATATTTT
>TRBV29-1|NA|TRBJ1-2|many
CSVLHRELRGYTF
TGCAGCGTGCTTCACAGGGAACTGAGGGGCTACACCTTC
>TRBV20-1|NA|TRBJ2-7|many
CSAARGGYEQYF
TGCAGTGCTGCTAGAGGGGGCTACGAGCAGTACTTC
>TRBV29-1|NA|TRBJ1-1|NA
CSVAGTQFTEAFF
TGCAGCGTGGCCGGGACACAATTTACTGAAGCTTTCTTT
>TRBV4-2|NA|TRBJ2-2|many
CASSPSRVVGELFF
TGTGCCAGCAGCCCATCTAGGGTAGTCGGGGAGCTGTTTTTT
>TRBV6-6|TRBD2|TRBJ2-5|many
CASSGTSVETQYF
TGTGCCAGCAGTGGAACTAGCGTAGAGACCCAGTACTTC
>TRBV12-3/TRBV12-4|TRBD1|TRBJ1-2|many
CASTRQGNYGYTF
TGTGCCAGCACCCGACAGGGGAACTATGGCTACACCTTC
>TRBV6-1|TRBD1|TRBJ2-7|many
CASRFQGAGEQYF
TGTGCCAGCAGGTTTCAGGGGGCAGGGGAGCAGTACTTC
>TRBV18|NA|TRBJ2-1|few
CASTGGLAHNEQFF
TGTGCCAGCACAGGGGGACTAGCCCACAATGAGCAGTTCTTC
>TRBV6-1|NA|TRBJ2-3|few
CASRELSPRENTQYF
TGTGCCAGCAGAGAATTAAGTCCTAGGGAAAATACGCAGTATTTT
>TRBV27|NA|TRBJ2-1|many
CASSLGTQSYNEQFF
TGTGCCAGCAGCTTGGGGACACAAAGTTACAATGAGCAGTTCTTC
>TRBV3-1|TRBD2|TRBJ2-2|few
CASSQSPSGLTGELFF
TGTGCCAGCAGCCAATCTCCTAGCGGGCTCACCGGGGAGCTGTTTTTT
>TRBV5-1|TRBD1|TRBJ1-1|many
CASSWGQGLNTEAFF
TGCGCCAGCAGCTGGGGACAGGGCTTGAACACTGAAGCTTTCTTT
>TRBV12-3/TRBV12-4|NA|TRBJ1-3|few
CASSLTLAGGNTIYF
TGTGCCAGCAGTTTAACCTTGGCAGGGGGAAACACCATATATTTT
>TRBV20-1|NA|TRBJ2-1|few
CSARSPAGSYNEQFF
TGCAGTGCTAGATCCCCTGCGGGCTCCTACAATGAGCAGTTCTTC
>TRBV25-1|NA|TRBJ2-1|NA
CASRATYNEQFF
TGTGCCAGCAGGGCTACCTACAATGAGCAGTTCTTC
>TRBV7-9|TRBD1|TRBJ1-2|NA
CASSLFEGAVGYTF
TGTGCCAGCAGCTTATTTGAGGGGGCGGTTGGCTACACCTTC
>TRBV24-1|NA|TRBJ2-1|many
CATSDLPVNEQFF
TGTGCCACCAGTGATTTGCCAGTTAATGAGCAGTTCTTC
>TRBV6-2/TRBV6-3|TRBD1|TRBJ1-4|few
CASSKWTGLEEKLFF
TGTGCCAGCAGTAAGTGGACAGGCTTGGAGGAAAAACTGTTTTTT
>TRBV6-5|NA|TRBJ1-1|many
CASSYDRMTEAFF
TGTGCCAGCAGTTACGACCGGATGACTGAAGCTTTCTTT